This T cell receptor beta chain was profiled in a study of human T cells and chemical hapten exposure. Germline CDR1 reads ENHRY; CDR2 reads SYGVKD. V was clipped by 4 bases and J by 0 bases; unmatched bases: 4. The CDR3 extends over 17 amino acids. The study used a library that attached unique molecular identifiers to individual cDNA molecules. TCRdb processed the reads anew with MiXCR; each CDR3 protein has one entry. Among 95,000 to 150,000 distinct CDR3 sequences listed, around 9% were seen once. The starting material, unfractionated whole blood, was used for total RNA extraction. What was sequenced was whole blood. This receptor was obtained from a human donor in good health. Some clones in this sample may be carry-over from other donors' samples. This chain connects TRBV10-3 to TRBJ2-6, with TRBD1 matching over 9 bases. For the CDR3, the DNA is TGTGCCATCAGTGGGGGACAGGGAGGCTCTGGGGCCAACGTCCTGACTTTC. Translating gives CAISGGQGGSGANVLTF.